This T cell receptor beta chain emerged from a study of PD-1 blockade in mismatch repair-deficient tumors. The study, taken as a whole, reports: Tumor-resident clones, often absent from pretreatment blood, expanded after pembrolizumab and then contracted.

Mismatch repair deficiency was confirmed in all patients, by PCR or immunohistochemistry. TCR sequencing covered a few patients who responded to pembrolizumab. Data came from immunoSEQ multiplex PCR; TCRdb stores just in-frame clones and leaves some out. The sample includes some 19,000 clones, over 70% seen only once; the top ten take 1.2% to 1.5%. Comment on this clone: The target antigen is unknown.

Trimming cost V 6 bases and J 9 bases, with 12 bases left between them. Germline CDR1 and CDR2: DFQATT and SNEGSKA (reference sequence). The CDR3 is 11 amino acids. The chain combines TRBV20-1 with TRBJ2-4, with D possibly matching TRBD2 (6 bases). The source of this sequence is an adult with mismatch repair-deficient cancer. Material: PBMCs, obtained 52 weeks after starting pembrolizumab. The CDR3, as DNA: TGCAGTGCCCAGGAGGGGACCATTCAGTACTTC. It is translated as CSAQEGTIQYF.